This TCR beta chain was documented in a study of blood T cell repertoires in COVID-19. TCRdb keeps only in-frame clones here, not all; method: immunoSEQ multiplex PCR. Of around 97,000 clones listed, around 87% are singletons. In this sample, this clone turned up once. This TCR came from a human donor in a cohort sampled during active COVID-19. The sample consisted of peripheral blood.

CDR3: CSVDSGGGRFTGEQYF. DNA of the CDR3: TGCAGCGTTGATTCTGGCGGAGGCCGGTTTACGGGCGAGCAGTACTTC. This chain connects TRBV29-1 to TRBJ2-7, with a possible D match to TRBD2 (5 bases). The germline V gene has CDR1 SQVTM and CDR2 ANQGSEA. There are 16 residues in the CDR3. Trimming took 3 bases from V and 6 from J, leaving 24 bases between them.